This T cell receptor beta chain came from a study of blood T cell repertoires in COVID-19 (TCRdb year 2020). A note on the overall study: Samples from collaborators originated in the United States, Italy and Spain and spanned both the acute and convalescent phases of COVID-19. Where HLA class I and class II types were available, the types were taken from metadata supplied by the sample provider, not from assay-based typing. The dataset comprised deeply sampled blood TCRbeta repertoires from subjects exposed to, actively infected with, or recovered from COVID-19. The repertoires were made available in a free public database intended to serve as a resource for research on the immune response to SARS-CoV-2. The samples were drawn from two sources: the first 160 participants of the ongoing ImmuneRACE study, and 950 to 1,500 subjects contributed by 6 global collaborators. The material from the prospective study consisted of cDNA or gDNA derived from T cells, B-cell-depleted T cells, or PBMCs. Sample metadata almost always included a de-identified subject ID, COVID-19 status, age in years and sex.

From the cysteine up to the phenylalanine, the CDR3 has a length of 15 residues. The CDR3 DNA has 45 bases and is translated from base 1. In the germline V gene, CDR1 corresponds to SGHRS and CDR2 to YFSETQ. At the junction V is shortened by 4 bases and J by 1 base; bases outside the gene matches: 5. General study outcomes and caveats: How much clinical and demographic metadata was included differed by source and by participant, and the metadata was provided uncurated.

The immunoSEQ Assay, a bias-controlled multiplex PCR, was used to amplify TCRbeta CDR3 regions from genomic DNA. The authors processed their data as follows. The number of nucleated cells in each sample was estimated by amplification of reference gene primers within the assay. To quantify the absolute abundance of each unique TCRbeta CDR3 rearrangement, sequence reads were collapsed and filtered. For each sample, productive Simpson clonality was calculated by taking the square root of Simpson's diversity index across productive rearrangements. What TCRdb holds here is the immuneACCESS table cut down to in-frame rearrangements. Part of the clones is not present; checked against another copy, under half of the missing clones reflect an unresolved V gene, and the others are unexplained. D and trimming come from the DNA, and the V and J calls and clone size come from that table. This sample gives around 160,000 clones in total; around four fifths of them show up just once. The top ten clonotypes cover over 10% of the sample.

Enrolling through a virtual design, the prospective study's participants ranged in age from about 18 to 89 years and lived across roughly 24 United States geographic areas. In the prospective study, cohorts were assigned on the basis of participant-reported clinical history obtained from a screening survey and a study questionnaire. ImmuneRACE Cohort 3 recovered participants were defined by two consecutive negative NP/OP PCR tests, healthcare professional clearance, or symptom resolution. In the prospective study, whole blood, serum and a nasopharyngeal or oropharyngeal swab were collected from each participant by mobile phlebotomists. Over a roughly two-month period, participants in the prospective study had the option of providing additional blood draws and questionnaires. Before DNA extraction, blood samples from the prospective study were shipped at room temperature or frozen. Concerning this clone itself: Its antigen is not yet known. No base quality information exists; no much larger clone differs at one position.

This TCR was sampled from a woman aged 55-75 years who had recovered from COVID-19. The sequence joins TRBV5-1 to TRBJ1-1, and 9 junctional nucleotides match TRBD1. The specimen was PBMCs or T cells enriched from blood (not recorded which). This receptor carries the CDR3 CASSPQGQGNTEAFF. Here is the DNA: TGCGCCAGCAGCCCGCAGGGACAGGGGAACACTGAAGCTTTCTTT.